The 22 T cell receptor beta chains below were found in one sample sequenced in a study of T cells in Graves' hyperthyroidism and ophthalmopathy. Using RNA transcripts as the source, TCR beta CDR3 regions were amplified. A set of HTBI primers served as the primers for a first-round RT-PCR of the TCR CDR3. One entry per CDR3 protein results from TCRdb running MiXCR on the multiplex PCR reads. The table records under 400,000 distinct CDR3 sequences, roughly 20% of them present only once. Input material: blood. The receptors were gathered from a woman in her thirties or forties with Graves' ophthalmopathy.

This clonotype was counted ten times or more. The chain has TRBV30 and TRBJ1-2; D call uncertain. The germline CDR1 and CDR2 sequences are GTSNPN and SVGIG (reference sequence). Deletions cut 6 bases from V and 5 bases from J, with 19 bases between. The CDR3 extends over 14 amino acids. The CDR3 loop is CACRQSESGYGYTF. The DNA for the CDR3 is TGTGCCTGCCGACAATCTGAATCCGGGTATGGCTACACCTTC.

This clonotype occurred many times. This rearrangement joins TRBV27 to TRBJ1-5; D is unclear. This CDR3 has 15 residues. Germline loops: CDR1 MNHEY, CDR2 SMNVEV (reference sequence). Trimming took off 6 bases at V and 0 bases at J, with 12 bases between the two ends. This chain's CDR3 is CASSDGQYSNQPQHF. Written as DNA, the CDR3 is TGTGCCAGCAGCGATGGGCAGTATAGCAATCAGCCCCAGCATTTT.

The V call is TRBV11-2, the J call TRBJ2-7, with 10 nucleotides matching TRBD1. The CDR3 extends over 17 amino acids. Germline V gene data show CDR1 as SGHAT and CDR2 as FQNNGV. V shed 4 bases and J 7 bases; nucleotides not matched to a gene: 16. For the CDR3, the DNA is TGTGCCAGCAGCTACCAATTAACCGGGACAGGGGTTGAAGAGCAGTACTTC. This translates into CASSYQLTGTGVEEQYF.

This clonotype was counted ten times or more. This rearrangement joins TRBV5-4 to TRBJ1-2; D is undetermined. The CDR3 sequence is 14 residues long. V was pared by 0 bases and J by 5 bases, with 11 bases between. Germline CDR1 reads SGHNT; CDR2 reads YYREEE (reference sequence). The CDR3 DNA follows: TGTGCCAGCAGCTTGGGGGTAGGACCTTATGGCTACACCTTC. Encoded protein: CASSLGVGPYGYTF.

This clonotype was observed at least ten times. The rearrangement joins TRBV7-2 to TRBJ1-1, with D possibly matching TRBD1 (5 bases). The V end was cut by 2 bases, the J end by 5 bases, with 21 bases between. Germline CDR1 and CDR2: SGHTA and FQGNSA. The CDR3 length is 17 residues. CDR3 nucleotide sequence: TGTGCCAGCAGCTTATCGCAGGGAATGGGGGGGAGTACTGAAGCTTTCTTT. It codes for CASSLSQGMGGSTEAFF.

For this clonotype: This clone may be a read error of a much larger clone one base away. The chain joins TRBV9 to TRBJ1-6; D perhaps matches TRBD1 (6 bases). The CDR3 length is 18 residues. Germline assignment: CDR1 SGDLS and CDR2 YYNGEE. This CDR3 reads CASSGGGNPSLYNSTLHF. CDR3 bases: TGTGCCAGCAGCGGGGGGGGCAATCCCTCCCTGTATAATTCAACCCTCCACTTT.

This clonotype was detected ten times or more. CDR3 sequence reads: CSATDLSYEQYF. DNA for the CDR3: TGCAGTGCTACCGACTTATCCTACGAGCAGTACTTC. The rearrangement uses TRBV20-1 and TRBJ2-7; D not certain. V was shortened by 4 bases and J by 1 base, with 8 bases between the two germline ends. The germline V gene has CDR1 DFQATT and CDR2 SNEGSKA (reference sequence). This CDR3 is built from 12 residues.

A note on this clonotype: A clone one base away is much larger, so this may be a read error. This rearrangement joins TRBV29-1 to TRBJ1-2; D remains unclear. The germline V gene encodes CDR1 SQVTM and CDR2 ANQGSEA. The CDR3 loop spans 11 amino acids. V was pared by 4 bases and J by 8 bases, with 11 bases between. Written as DNA, the CDR3 is TGCAGCGTTGTCCTCACGGTCGGCTACACCTTC. This sequence encodes CSVVLTVGYTF. Using reference TRBV29-1 and TRBJ1-2 for the parts outside the CDR3, the full variable domain is SAVISQKPSRDICQRGTSLTIQCQVDSQVTMMFWYRQQPGQSLTLIATANQGSEATYESGFVIDKFPISRPNLTFSTLTVSNMSPEDSSIYLCSVVLTVGYTFGSGTRLTVV.

Turning to this clonotype: This may be a read error: a much more frequent sequence differs by one nucleotide. This chain links TRBV11-2 with TRBJ2-3; 11 nucleotides line up with TRBD2. CDR1 is SGHAT, CDR2 FQNNGV, per germline. CDR3 length equals 15 residues. The CDR3 here is CAISLLGTSGNTQYF. The DNA of the CDR3 is TGTGCCATCAGCTTACTAGGGACTAGCGGAAATACGCAGTATTTT.

This clonotype was detected ten times or more. The V call is TRBV2, the J call TRBJ2-7; 10 nucleotides agree with TRBD1. The CDR3 is 14 amino acids. J was trimmed by 7 bases and V by 6 bases; bases with no gene match: 9. CDR1 is SNHLY, CDR2 FYNNEI, per germline. CDR3 sequence: CASRETGGLGEQYF. The DNA for the CDR3 is TGTGCCAGCAGGGAGACAGGGGGCTTGGGGGAGCAGTACTTC.

The chain links TRBV4-1 to TRBJ2-1; no clear D gene. CDR3 length: 15 residues. The germline gives CDR1 MGHRA, CDR2 YSYEKL. V was pared by 6 bases and J by 2 bases, with 14 bases between. CDR3 loop: CASSQRPDAYNEQFF. The CDR3 DNA is TGCGCCAGCAGTCAACGACCGGACGCCTACAATGAGCAGTTCTTC.

This clonotype has a count of ten or more. The J gene is TRBJ2-3, the V gene TRBV28; 8 bases line up with TRBD2. The CDR3 runs to 15 residues. Germline V gene sequence: CDR1 MDHEN, CDR2 SYDVKM. V was pared by 3 bases and J by 5 bases, with 7 bases of the junction left unmatched. CDR3 bases: TGTGCCAGCAGTTTGGGGCGGGAGGTTGGAGATACGCAGTATTTT. Translating it yields CASSLGREVGDTQYF.

With regard to this clonotype: A much larger clone is a single base away; this may be a read error. The genes are TRBV28 and TRBJ2-4; no definite D call. Germline assignment: CDR1 MDHEN and CDR2 SYDVKM. This CDR3 region has 17 residues. In DNA form, the CDR3 reads TGTTCCAGCAGTTTAGCAACAGCGAAGCTAGCCAAAAACATTCAGTACTTC. It specifies CSSSLATAKLAKNIQYF.

This clonotype came up many times. The rearrangement links TRBV28 to TRBJ2-6; 8 positions match TRBD1. The CDR3 has 17 amino acids. Germline CDR1 reads MDHEN; CDR2 reads SYDVKM. V lost 7 bases, J lost 5 bases, and 13 bases stayed unmatched. In nucleotides, the CDR3 is TGTGCCAGCATGGCCTCAGGGGGCATAATTAGGGCCAACGTCCTGACTTTC. Amino acids: CASMASGGIIRANVLTF.

This clonotype has ten or more counts. This chain connects TRBV11-2 to TRBJ2-5; 8 bases agree with TRBD1. Germline V gene sequence: CDR1 SGHAT, CDR2 FQNNGV. J lost 5 bases, V lost 3 bases, and 8 bases had no gene match. There are 15 residues in the CDR3. DNA for the CDR3: TGTGCCAGCAGCTTGGGGACAGGCCCTGTTGAGACCCAGTACTTC. This sequence encodes CASSLGTGPVETQYF.

The chain uses TRBV3-1 and TRBJ1-3; D is unresolved. Trimming pared 6 bases from V and 0 bases from J, leaving 12 bases between. The CDR3 totals 15 residues. Germline CDR1 and CDR2: LGHDT and YNNKEL (reference sequence). CDR3 sequence (DNA): TGTGCCAGCAGTCTAGGCAGTCTCTCTGGAAACACCATATATTTT. Translated, it gives CASSLGSLSGNTIYF. The full variable domain, with the rest looked up from reference TRBV3-1 and TRBJ1-3, is DTAVSQTPKYLVTQMGNDKSIKCEQNLGHDTMYWYKQDSKKFLKIMFSYNNKELIINETVPNRFSPKSPDKAHLNLHINSLELGDSAVYFCASSLGSLSGNTIYFGEGSWLTVV.

The chain is built from TRBV7-8 and TRBJ2-7, with D hard to call. Looked up from germline, CDR1 is SGHVS and CDR2 is FQNEAQ. This CDR3 is 12 amino acids long. Trimming took off 2 bases at V and 6 bases at J, with 8 bases between the two ends. The CDR3 DNA is TGTGCCAGCAGCTTAAGTCTTACCGAGCAGTACTTC. Translation: CASSLSLTEQYF.

This clonotype was counted ten times or more. This may be a read error, as it is one base from a much larger clone. The chain carries TRBV6-4 and TRBJ1-5, with a possible D match to TRBD1 (5 bases). V lost 2 bases to trimming and J lost 0 bases, with 11 bases between them. The CDR3 consists of 16 residues. CDR1 MRHNA and CDR2 SNTAGT come from the germline V gene. DNA of the CDR3: TGTGCCAGCAGTGACAGGATAGGACATAGCAATCAGCCCCAGCATTTT. Protein sequence: CASSDRIGHSNQPQHF.

This clonotype was seen at least ten times. This sequence joins TRBV28 and TRBJ1-5; the D gene is possibly TRBD1 (5 bases). V was shortened by 5 bases and J by 4 bases, with 15 bases between the two germline ends. Looked up from germline, CDR1 is MDHEN and CDR2 is SYDVKM. The CDR3 extends over 15 amino acids. CDR3 nucleotide sequence: TGTGCCAGCAGTCCGAACGACAGATTAAATCAGCCCCAGCATTTT. Translating gives CASSPNDRLNQPQHF.

This clonotype was recorded once. The rearrangement links TRBV12-3 or TRBV12-4 to TRBJ1-1, with 7 nucleotides matching TRBD1. V gave up 6 bases and J gave up 0 bases; unmatched junction bases: 10. CDR3 size: 16 residues. The CDR3 bases are TGTGCCAGCAGGTCAGCCGGGACAGCCCTGAACACTGAAGCTTTCTTT. It specifies CASRSAGTALNTEAFF.

This clonotype has at least ten counts. The V gene is TRBV19, the J gene TRBJ2-5; 11 bases fit TRBD2. Trimming took 3 bases from V and 1 from J; bases not matched to a gene: 4. Germline V gives CDR1 LNHDA, CDR2 SQIVND (reference sequence). The CDR3 totals 16 residues. CDR3 residues: CASSMVAGGPQETQYF. CDR3 nucleotide sequence: TGTGCCAGTAGTATGGTAGCGGGAGGGCCCCAAGAGACCCAGTACTTC.

This clonotype was observed many times. The chain links TRBV11-2 to TRBJ2-2; D gene unclear. The CDR3 spans 15 residues. Trimming left V 6 bases short and J 0 bases short, with 11 bases between. Germline CDR1 reads SGHAT; CDR2 reads FQNNGV. The CDR3 here is CASRASLANTGELFF. The CDR3, as DNA: TGTGCCAGCAGAGCGAGCCTCGCGAACACCGGGGAGCTGTTTTTT.